These T cell receptor beta chains were read from a single sample in a study of siplizumab effects on memory and regulatory T cells. TCRdb keeps only in-frame clones here, not all; method: immunoSEQ multiplex PCR. The repertoire holds about 120,000 clones, with 90% to 95% as singletons. The material sequenced was non-Treg CD4+ T cells sorted from blood. These receptors were obtained from a human donor in good health. Each CDR3 is given with its conserved first and last residue. The D gene is left open where the match is weak. Clone sizes are given selectively: once, few, many, or a class where the clone is expanded.

V: TRBV7-9; D: TRBD1; J: TRBJ1-3; size: -; DNA: TGTGCCAGCAGCTCTGACGGGACAGACTCTGGAAACACCATATATTTT; CDR3: CASSSDGTDSGNTIYF
V: TRBV7-6; D: -; J: TRBJ2-3; size: once; DNA: TGTGCCAGCAGCTTAGCAGGTAGTCACACAGATACGCAGTATTTT; CDR3: CASSLAGSHTDTQYF
V: TRBV5-8; D: -; J: TRBJ1-2; size: -; DNA: TGTGCCAGCAGCCTAGATAGGACAGCGACCTATGGCTACACCTTC; CDR3: CASSLDRTATYGYTF
V: TRBV2; D: TRBD2; J: TRBJ2-7; size: -; DNA: TGTGCCAGCAGTTCTTCCCCAGCGGGGCTTTCCTACGAGCAGTACTTC; CDR3: CASSSSPAGLSYEQYF
V: TRBV29-1; D: -; J: TRBJ2-5; size: -; DNA: TGCAGCGCCGGGACTCGAGAAGAGCAGTACTTC; CDR3: CSAGTREEQYF
V: TRBV2; D: -; J: TRBJ1-1; size: few; DNA: TGTGCCAGCAGCTCCATGAACACTGAAGCTTTCTTT; CDR3: CASSSMNTEAFF
V: TRBV28; D: -; J: TRBJ2-3; size: -; DNA: TGTGCCAGCAGTCCGTACCCGAGAGGGGCGGACACAGATACGCAGTATTTT; CDR3: CASSPYPRGADTDTQYF
V: TRBV6-1; D: -; J: TRBJ2-1; size: -; DNA: TGTGCCAGCAGTGTCCTAGGGGGGGGCTCCTACAATGAGCAGTTCTTC; CDR3: CASSVLGGGSYNEQFF
V: TRBV7-6; D: -; J: TRBJ2-2; size: -; DNA: TGTGCCAGCAGCTTAGCATTGGTATCGAACACCGGGGAGCTGTTTTTT; CDR3: CASSLALVSNTGELFF
V: TRBV11-2; D: -; J: TRBJ1-5; size: -; DNA: TGTGCCAGCAGCTTAGATCGGTGCCAGGCTCCATATAGCAATCAGCCCCAGCATTTT; CDR3: CASSLDRCQAPYSNQPQHF
V: TRBV4-1; D: -; J: TRBJ1-6; size: -; DNA: TGCGCCAGCAGCCAAGAAATGGCGGGGCTCTCCCTCCACTTT; CDR3: CASSQEMAGLSLHF
V: TRBV10-1; D: TRBD1; J: TRBJ2-1; size: once; DNA: TGCGCCAGCAGTGACATTATTGGTGGGACAGGGATATACAATGAGCAGTTCTTC; CDR3: CASSDIIGGTGIYNEQFF
V: TRBV19; D: TRBD1; J: TRBJ2-3; size: -; DNA: TGTGCCAGTAGTCTGGGGACAGGCAGCACAGATACGCAGTATTTT; CDR3: CASSLGTGSTDTQYF
V: TRBV6-6; D: -; J: TRBJ1-2; size: -; DNA: TGTGCCAGCAGTCCCCGGGACGTTTCCTATGGCTACACCTTC; CDR3: CASSPRDVSYGYTF
V: TRBV7-3; D: -; J: TRBJ2-3; size: -; DNA: TGTGCCAGCAGCTATCAATTCACAGATACGCAGTATTTT; CDR3: CASSYQFTDTQYF
V: TRBV2; D: TRBD2; J: TRBJ2-1; size: -; DNA: TGTGCCAGCAGTCAGATAGCGGGTCCTACCTACAATGAGCAGTTCTTC; CDR3: CASSQIAGPTYNEQFF
V: TRBV5-1; D: -; J: TRBJ2-2; size: -; DNA: TGCGCCAGCAGCTTGGCGGGGGAAAGAACCGGGGAGCTGTTTTTT; CDR3: CASSLAGERTGELFF
V: TRBV5-1; D: -; J: TRBJ2-3; size: once; DNA: TGCGCCAGCATGTATTCCCGGGGCACAGATACGCAGTATTTT; CDR3: CASMYSRGTDTQYF
V: TRBV10-3; D: TRBD1; J: TRBJ2-1; size: -; DNA: TGTGCCATCACAACTGGAGTCGGGACAGGAGGGAGTCACAATGAGCAGTTCTTC; CDR3: CAITTGVGTGGSHNEQFF
V: TRBV23-1; D: -; J: TRBJ1-6; size: -; DNA: TGCGCCAGCAGTCACAGGAGGGCATCCTATAATTCACCCCTCCACTTT; CDR3: CASSHRRASYNSPLHF
V: TRBV2; D: -; J: TRBJ1-2; size: once; DNA: TGTGCCAGCAGTGAATTTGTTCCTAACTATGGCTACACCTTC; CDR3: CASSEFVPNYGYTF
V: TRBV11-1; D: -; J: TRBJ2-7; size: -; DNA: TGTGCCAGCAGCTTAGCTCTTTTGACGGTCTACGAGCAGTACTTC; CDR3: CASSLALLTVYEQYF
V: TRBV19; D: -; J: TRBJ1-1; size: -; DNA: TGTGCCAGTAGTAACGATGCCGGACAGACTACTGAAGCTTTCTTT; CDR3: CASSNDAGQTTEAFF
V: TRBV7-8; D: TRBD2; J: TRBJ2-3; size: -; DNA: TGTGCCAGCAGCTTAGAGCGCCTAGCGGGGGCCGATACGCAGTATTTT; CDR3: CASSLERLAGADTQYF
V: TRBV20-1; D: -; J: TRBJ2-5; size: -; DNA: TGCAGTGCCCAGGACAGAGAGACCCAGTACTTC; CDR3: CSAQDRETQYF
V: TRBV6-5; D: -; J: TRBJ2-1; size: -; DNA: TGTGCCAGCAGTTACCAAGGACTACACTACAATGAGCAGTTCTTC; CDR3: CASSYQGLHYNEQFF
V: TRBV5-1; D: TRBD1; J: TRBJ1-5; size: -; DNA: TGCGCCAGCAAAGCCGGGACAGGGGGTCAGCCCCAGCATTTT; CDR3: CASKAGTGGQPQHF
V: TRBV11-2; D: -; J: TRBJ2-3; size: -; DNA: TGTGCCAGCAGCCCTAACCTGGGGACAGATACGCAGTATTTT; CDR3: CASSPNLGTDTQYF
V: TRBV4-2; D: TRBD2; J: TRBJ2-3; size: once; DNA: TGTGCCAGCAGCCAAGATAAGAGGACTAGCGGGTTTGATACGCAGTATTTT; CDR3: CASSQDKRTSGFDTQYF
V: TRBV7-6; D: TRBD1; J: TRBJ1-2; size: -; DNA: TGTGCCAGCAGCAGAACACGGACAGGCAACTATGGCTACACCTTC; CDR3: CASSRTRTGNYGYTF
V: TRBV7-2; D: -; J: TRBJ2-1; size: -; DNA: TGTGCCAGCAGCTCATCACGAACACAGGGCTTCTTC; CDR3: CASSSSRTQGFF
V: TRBV30; D: TRBD1; J: TRBJ1-5; size: -; DNA: TGTGCCTGGGGGACAGGATTAGGCCAGCCCCAGCATTTT; CDR3: CAWGTGLGQPQHF
V: TRBV28; D: TRBD1; J: TRBJ2-2; size: -; DNA: TGTGCCAGCAGTTCTGGACAGGGTCTGTTTTTT; CDR3: CASSSGQGLFF